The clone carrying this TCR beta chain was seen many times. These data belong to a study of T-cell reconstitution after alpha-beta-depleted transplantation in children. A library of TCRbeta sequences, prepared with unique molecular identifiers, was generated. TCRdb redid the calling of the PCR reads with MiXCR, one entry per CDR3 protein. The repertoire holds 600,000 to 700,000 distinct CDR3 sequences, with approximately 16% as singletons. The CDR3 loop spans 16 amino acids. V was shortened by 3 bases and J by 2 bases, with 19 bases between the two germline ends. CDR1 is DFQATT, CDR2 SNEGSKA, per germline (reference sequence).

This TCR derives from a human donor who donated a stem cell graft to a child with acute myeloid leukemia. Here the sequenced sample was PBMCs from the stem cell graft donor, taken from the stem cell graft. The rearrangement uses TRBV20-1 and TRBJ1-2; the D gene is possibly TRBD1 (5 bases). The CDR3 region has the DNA TGCAGTGCTAGCCGGCGGGCAGGGAGGGAGAACTATGGCTACACCTTC. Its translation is CSASRRAGRENYGYTF.